This entry is about one TCR beta chain. The antigen is undetermined. The sample originates from a study of T cell responses to AZD1222 COVID-19 vaccine. The CDR3 consists of 15 residues. The V end was cut by 6 bases, the J end by 1 base, with 15 bases between. Germline V gene sequence: CDR1 MNHEY, CDR2 SMNVEV (reference sequence). Study-wide points: Spike-specific TCR depth and breadth grew after two AZD1222 doses. Scientists sampled the repertoires only once the peak T cell response had passed. Seropositive at baseline were only a handful of AZD1222 recipients. Targeting of unmutated variant regions was reportedly seen in nearly half of spike-specific TCRs.

The data were produced by immunoSEQ multiplex PCR, yet TCRdb's version contains in-frame clones alone and is incomplete. The repertoire has about 97,000 clones, 75% to 90% of them found once; the top ten carry 7.5%. The source is an adult in good health. The V call is TRBV27, the J call TRBJ1-1; D ambiguous. Sequenced here: peripheral blood, sampled on day 0 of AZD1222 vaccination. This chain's CDR3 is CASSVTTKRNTEAFF. Here the CDR3 DNA reads TGTGCCAGCAGCGTTACAACTAAAAGGAACACTGAAGCTTTCTTT.